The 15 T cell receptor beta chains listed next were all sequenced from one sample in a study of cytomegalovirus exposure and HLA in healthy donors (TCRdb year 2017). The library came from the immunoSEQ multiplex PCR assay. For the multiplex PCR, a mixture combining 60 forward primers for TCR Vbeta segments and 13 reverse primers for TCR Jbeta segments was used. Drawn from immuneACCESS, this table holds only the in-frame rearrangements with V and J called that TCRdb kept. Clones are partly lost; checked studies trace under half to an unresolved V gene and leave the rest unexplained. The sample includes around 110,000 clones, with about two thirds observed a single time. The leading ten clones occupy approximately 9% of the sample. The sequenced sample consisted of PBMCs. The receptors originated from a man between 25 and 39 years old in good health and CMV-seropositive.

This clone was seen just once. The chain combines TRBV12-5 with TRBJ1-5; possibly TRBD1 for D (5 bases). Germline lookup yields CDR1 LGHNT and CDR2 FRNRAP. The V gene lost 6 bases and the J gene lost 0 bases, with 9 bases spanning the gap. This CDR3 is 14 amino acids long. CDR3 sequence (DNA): TGTGCTAGTGGGGGGGACTATAGCAATCAGCCCCAGCATTTT. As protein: CASGGDYSNQPQHF.

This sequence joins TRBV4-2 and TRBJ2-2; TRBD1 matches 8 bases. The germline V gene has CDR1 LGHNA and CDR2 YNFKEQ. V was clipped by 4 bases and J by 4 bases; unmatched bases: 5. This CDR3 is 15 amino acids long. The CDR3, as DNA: TGTGCCAGCAGCCCTGGACAGGGCGTCACCGGGGAGCTGTTTTTT. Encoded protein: CASSPGQGVTGELFF.

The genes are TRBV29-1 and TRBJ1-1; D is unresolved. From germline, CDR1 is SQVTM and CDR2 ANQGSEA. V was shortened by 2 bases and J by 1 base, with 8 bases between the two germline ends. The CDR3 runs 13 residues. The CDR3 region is CSVERQTNTEAFF. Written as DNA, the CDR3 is TGCAGCGTTGAACGACAAACGAACACTGAAGCTTTCTTT.

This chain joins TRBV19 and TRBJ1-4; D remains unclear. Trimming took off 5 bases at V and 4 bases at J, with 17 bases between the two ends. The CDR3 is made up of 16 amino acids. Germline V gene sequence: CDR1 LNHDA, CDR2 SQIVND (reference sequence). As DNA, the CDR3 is TGTGCCAGTAGTCCCCGCTACGGCAGACATAATGAAAAACTGTTTTTT. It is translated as CASSPRYGRHNEKLFF. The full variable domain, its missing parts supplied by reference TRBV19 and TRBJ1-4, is DGGITQSPKYLFRKEGQNVTLSCEQNLNHDAMYWYRQDPGQGLRLIYYSQIVNDFQKGDIAEGYSVSREKKESFPLTVTSAQKNPTAFYLCASSPRYGRHNEKLFFGSGTQLSVL.

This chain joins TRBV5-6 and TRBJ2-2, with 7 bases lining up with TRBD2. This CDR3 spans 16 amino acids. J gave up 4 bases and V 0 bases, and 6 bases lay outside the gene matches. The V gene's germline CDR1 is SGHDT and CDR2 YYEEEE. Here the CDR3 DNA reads TGTGCCAGCAGCTTGGCCCGGACTAGGAGCACCGGGGAGCTGTTTTTT. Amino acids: CASSLARTRSTGELFF.

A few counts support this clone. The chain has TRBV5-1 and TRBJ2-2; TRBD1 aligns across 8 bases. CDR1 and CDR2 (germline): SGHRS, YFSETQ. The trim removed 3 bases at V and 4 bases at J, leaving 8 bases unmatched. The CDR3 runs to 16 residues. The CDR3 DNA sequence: TGCGCCAGCAGCTCCGGGACAGGTAGATCCACCGGGGAGCTGTTTTTT. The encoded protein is CASSSGTGRSTGELFF. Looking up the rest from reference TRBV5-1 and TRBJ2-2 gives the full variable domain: KAGVTQTPRYLIKTRGQQVTLSCSPISGHRSVSWYQQTPGQGLQFLFEYFSETQRNKGNFPGRFSGRQFSNSRSEMNVSTLELGDSALYLCASSSGTGRSTGELFFGEGSRLTVL.

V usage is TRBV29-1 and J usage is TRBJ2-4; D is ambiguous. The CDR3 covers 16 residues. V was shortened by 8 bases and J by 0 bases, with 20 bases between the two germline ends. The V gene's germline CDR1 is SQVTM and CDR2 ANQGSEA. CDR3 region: CSPEEHPYLAKNIQYF. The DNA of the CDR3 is TGCAGCCCCGAGGAGCACCCTTACCTAGCCAAAAACATTCAGTACTTC.

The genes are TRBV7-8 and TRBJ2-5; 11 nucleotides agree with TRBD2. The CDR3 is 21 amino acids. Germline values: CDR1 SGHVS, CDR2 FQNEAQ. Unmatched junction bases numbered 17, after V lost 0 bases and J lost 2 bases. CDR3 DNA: TGTGCCAGCAGCTTAGCGCAGGGTAGCGGGGGGGCCGGGTTGGAGCAAGAGACCCAGTACTTC. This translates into CASSLAQGSGGAGLEQETQYF.

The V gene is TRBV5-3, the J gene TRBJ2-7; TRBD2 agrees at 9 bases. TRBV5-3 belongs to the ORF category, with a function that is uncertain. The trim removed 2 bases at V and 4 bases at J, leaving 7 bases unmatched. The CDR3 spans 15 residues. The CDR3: CARSFGLARDYEQYV. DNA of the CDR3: TGTGCCAGAAGCTTTGGACTAGCGAGAGATTACGAGCAGTACGTC.

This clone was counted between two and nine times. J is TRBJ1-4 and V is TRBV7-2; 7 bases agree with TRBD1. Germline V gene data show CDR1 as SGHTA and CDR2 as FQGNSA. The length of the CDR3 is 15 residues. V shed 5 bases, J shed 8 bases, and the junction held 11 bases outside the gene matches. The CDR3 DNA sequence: TGTGCCAGCAGCATGATGACAGGGAGTCGGGAAAAACTGTTTTTT. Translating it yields CASSMMTGSREKLFF.

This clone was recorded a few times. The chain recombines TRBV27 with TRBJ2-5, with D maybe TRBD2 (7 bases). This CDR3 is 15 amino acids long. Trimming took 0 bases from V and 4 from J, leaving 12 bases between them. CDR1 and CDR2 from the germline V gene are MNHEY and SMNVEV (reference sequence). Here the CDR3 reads CASSLSGGRRETQYF. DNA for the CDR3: TGTGCCAGCAGTTTATCCGGGGGGCGCCGAGAGACCCAGTACTTC.

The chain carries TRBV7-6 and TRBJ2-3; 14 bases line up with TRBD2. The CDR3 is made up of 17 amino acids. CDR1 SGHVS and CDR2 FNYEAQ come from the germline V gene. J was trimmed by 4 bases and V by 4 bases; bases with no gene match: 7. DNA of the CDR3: TGTGCCAGCAGCTCTAGGGGACTAGCGGGAGAACCAGATACGCAGTATTTT. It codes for CASSSRGLAGEPDTQYF.

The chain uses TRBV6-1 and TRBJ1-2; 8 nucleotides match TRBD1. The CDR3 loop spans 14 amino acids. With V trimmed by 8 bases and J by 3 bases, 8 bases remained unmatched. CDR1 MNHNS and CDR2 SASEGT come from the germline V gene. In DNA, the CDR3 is TGTGCCAGCTCCCGGACAGGGTTGGACTATGGCTACACCTTC. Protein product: CASSRTGLDYGYTF.

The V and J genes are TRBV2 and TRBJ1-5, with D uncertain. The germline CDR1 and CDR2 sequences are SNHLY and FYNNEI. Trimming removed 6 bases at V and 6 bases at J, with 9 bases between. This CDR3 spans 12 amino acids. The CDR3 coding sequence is TGTGCCAGCAGCGGGGTAACTCAGCCCCAGCATTTT. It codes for CASSGVTQPQHF.

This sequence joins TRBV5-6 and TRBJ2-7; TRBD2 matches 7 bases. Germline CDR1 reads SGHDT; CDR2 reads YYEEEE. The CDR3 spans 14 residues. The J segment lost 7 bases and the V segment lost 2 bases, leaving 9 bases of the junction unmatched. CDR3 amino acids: CASSFESGAAEQYF. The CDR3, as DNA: TGTGCCAGCAGCTTCGAGAGCGGGGCGGCGGAGCAGTACTTC.